Listed here are 15 T cell receptor beta chains from one sample, sequenced in a study of molecular identifiers for immune sequencing clone quantification (dated by TCRdb to about 2018). Library preparation used PCR. Data came from a NextSeq 500. TCRdb redid the processing of the public reads, applying fastp at Q25 and MiXCR, and retained in-frame beta chains. Rows are unified per CDR3 protein, each entry keeping the most common DNA and genes. Counted in this sample were about 510,000 distinct CDR3 sequences; under 30% of them appeared once. Together, the top ten hold around 0.79% of the sample. Sequencing input: naive CD8+ T cells from blood, with Jurkat cell RNA spiked in. In light of the paper, this sample's cell subset or site label describes: FACS-sorted CD8+CD4-CCR7+CD45RA+ naive T cells. These receptors came from a human donor in good health. Some libraries in this study had Jurkat cell RNA spiked in.

This clonotype came up a few times. The genes are TRBV20-1 and TRBJ2-7; a possible D gene is TRBD2 (5 bases). Germline V gene sequence: CDR1 DFQATT, CDR2 SNEGSKA (reference sequence). Trimming removed 3 bases at V and 0 bases at J, with 15 bases between. The CDR3 totals 15 residues. The CDR3 is CSASYRTGSSYEQYF. CDR3 nucleotides: TGCAGTGCTAGCTACCGGACTGGGAGCTCCTACGAGCAGTACTTC.

The genes are TRBV20-1 and TRBJ2-3; no clear D. CDR1 is DFQATT, CDR2 SNEGSKA, per germline (reference sequence). V lost 6 bases and J lost 0, with 16 bases in between. This CDR3 comprises 15 residues. This chain's CDR3 is CSADHFFSSTDTQYF. CDR3 DNA: TGCAGTGCCGACCACTTTTTCAGTAGCACAGATACGCAGTATTTT.

The chain combines TRBV3-1 with TRBJ2-1, with 7 bases fitting TRBD1. The CDR3 runs to 16 residues. V was clipped by 5 bases and J by 6 bases; unmatched bases: 13. CDR1 is LGHDT and CDR2 is YNNKEL in the germline V gene (reference sequence). The CDR3, as DNA: TGTGCCAGCAGCACCCGACAGGGCGCCCCCCCCAATGAGCAGTTCTTC. Translating it yields CASSTRQGAPPNEQFF.

This chain connects TRBV20-1 to TRBJ2-2; possible D gene TRBD1, 6 bases. From germline, CDR1 is DFQATT and CDR2 SNEGSKA (reference sequence). V was clipped by 0 bases and J by 4 bases, with 21 bases between them. The CDR3 covers 18 residues. For the CDR3, the DNA is TGCAGTGCTAGAGATGGGGGCCGACCGGGACAAATCACCGGGGAGCTGTTTTTT. Translation: CSARDGGRPGQITGELFF.

This clonotype was seen just once. This chain links TRBV7-6 with TRBJ2-3, with 8 bases fitting TRBD1. Germline V gene sequence: CDR1 SGHVS, CDR2 FNYEAQ. This CDR3 contains 15 residues. V shed 4 bases, J shed 10 bases, and the junction held 13 bases outside the gene matches. CDR3 sequence reads: CASSSQGAFTDAQYF. CDR3 nucleotides: TGTGCCAGCAGCTCCCAGGGGGCTTTCACGGATGCGCAGTATTTT.

About this clonotype: With a much larger clone just one base away, this may be a read error. The chain combines TRBV7-9 with TRBJ1-4; D is unclear. CDR3 length: 14 amino acids. Germline-derived CDR1 and CDR2 are SEHNR and FQNEAQ (reference sequence). V was cut by 5 bases and J by 2 bases, with 9 bases left in between. This chain's CDR3 is CASSRMSTNEKLFF. DNA of the CDR3: TGTGCCAGCAGCCGGATGAGTACTAATGAAAAACTGTTTTTT.

As to this clonotype: One junction end disagrees with the germline gene, perhaps due to a read error. J is TRBJ2-2 and V is TRBV20-1; no clear D gene. CDR3 length equals 13 residues. Germline CDR1 DFQATT, CDR2 SNEGSKA (reference sequence). The CDR3, as DNA: TGCGGTGCTAGAGGAAAGGAGACCGGGGAGCTGTTTTTT. It specifies CGARGKETGELFF.

The table lists this clonotype with a few counts. This sequence joins TRBV19 and TRBJ1-4; 7 bases line up with TRBD1. The germline gives CDR1 LNHDA, CDR2 SQIVND (reference sequence). The CDR3 has 15 amino acids. The J segment lost 5 bases and the V segment lost 3 bases, leaving 6 bases of the junction unmatched. The CDR3 DNA reads TGTGCCAGTAGTATGTGGGACAGCGAGAATGAAAAACTGTTTTTT. It yields the protein CASSMWDSENEKLFF. The variable domain in full, with the rest retrieved from reference TRBV19 and TRBJ1-4, is DGGITQSPKYLFRKEGQNVTLSCEQNLNHDAMYWYRQDPGQGLRLIYYSQIVNDFQKGDIAEGYSVSREKKESFPLTVTSAQKNPTAFYLCASSMWDSENEKLFFGSGTQLSVL.

The chain is built from TRBV7-6 and TRBJ2-1; D is unclear. The V and J ends lost 3 bases and 0 bases respectively, with 9 bases between them. The length of the CDR3 is 15 residues. Germline CDR1 is SGHVS and CDR2 is FNYEAQ. CDR3 sequence: CASSFLLSSYNEQFF. The CDR3 DNA follows: TGTGCCAGCAGCTTCTTACTAAGCTCCTACAATGAGCAGTTCTTC.

This clonotype came up a few times. The chain has TRBV19 and TRBJ2-6; D is ambiguous. The CDR3 contains 15 residues. The V end lost 3 bases, the J end lost 4 bases, and 10 bases lay between the germline ends. Germline loops: CDR1 LNHDA, CDR2 SQIVND (reference sequence). CDR3 region: CASSMGSRGANVLTF. In DNA, the CDR3 is TGTGCCAGTAGTATGGGTAGCAGGGGGGCCAACGTCCTGACTTTC.

This clonotype was observed a few times. This rearrangement joins TRBV6-5 to TRBJ2-2, with D hard to call. This CDR3 comprises 13 residues. CDR1 and CDR2 (germline): MNHEY, SVGAGI. Trimming pared 7 bases from V and 7 bases from J, leaving 13 bases between. CDR3 in DNA: TGTGCCAGCAAAGCCGTGGGTTTCGGGGAGCTGTTTTTT. It yields the protein CASKAVGFGELFF.

This clonotype was seen ten or more times. The chain is built from TRBV24-1 and TRBJ2-3; TRBD2 agrees at 7 bases. V was clipped by 9 bases and J by 2 bases; unmatched bases: 7. The length of the CDR3 is 14 residues. Germline CDR1 is KGHDR and CDR2 is SFDVKD. The CDR3 DNA follows: TGTGCCACCCAAGCGGGACTTCTCACAGATACGCAGTATTTT. It translates to CATQAGLLTDTQYF.

This clonotype came up a few times. The gene calls are TRBV7-9 and TRBJ2-7; perhaps D is TRBD1 or TRBD2 (5 bases each). V lost 5 bases and J lost 6, with 29 bases in between. From germline, CDR1 is SEHNR and CDR2 FQNEAQ (reference sequence). The CDR3 consists of 18 residues. The CDR3 nucleotides read TGTGCCAGCAGCGCCCTTCCATGGGCCGGGACCGACTCGGGCGAGCAGTACTTC. It codes for CASSALPWAGTDSGEQYF.

This sequence joins TRBV19 and TRBJ1-5; 9 bases agree with TRBD1. V lost 3 bases to trimming and J lost 3 bases; unmatched junction nucleotides: 3. Looked up from germline, CDR1 is LNHDA and CDR2 is SQIVND (reference sequence). This CDR3 is built from 15 residues. The CDR3 DNA reads as TGTGCCAGTAGTATTGACAGGGGGAACAATCAGCCCCAGCATTTT. It translates to CASSIDRGNNQPQHF.

A remark on this clonotype: A much more abundant neighbour one base away suggests this may be a read error. This chain joins TRBV7-2 and TRBJ1-5; D is perhaps TRBD1 (6 bases). Germline CDR1 is SGHTA and CDR2 is FQGNSA. The CDR3 covers 15 residues. CDR3 sequence (DNA): TGTGCCAGCAGTAACACCCGGGACAAAAATCCGCCCCAGCATTTT. This encodes CASSNTRDKNPPQHF.